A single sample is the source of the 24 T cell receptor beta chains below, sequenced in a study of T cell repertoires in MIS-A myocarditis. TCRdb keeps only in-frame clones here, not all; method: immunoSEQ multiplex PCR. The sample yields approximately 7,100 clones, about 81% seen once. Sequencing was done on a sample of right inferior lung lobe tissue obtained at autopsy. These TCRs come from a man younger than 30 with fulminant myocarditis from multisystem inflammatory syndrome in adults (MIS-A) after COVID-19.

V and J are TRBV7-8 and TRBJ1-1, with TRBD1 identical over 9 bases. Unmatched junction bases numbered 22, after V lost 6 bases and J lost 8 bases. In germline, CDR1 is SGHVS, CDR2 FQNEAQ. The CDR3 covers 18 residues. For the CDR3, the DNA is TGTGCCAGCAGTCGTACGACCGGGACAGGGTTGACGAAGAGGGAAGCTTTCTTT. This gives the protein CASSRTTGTGLTKREAFF.

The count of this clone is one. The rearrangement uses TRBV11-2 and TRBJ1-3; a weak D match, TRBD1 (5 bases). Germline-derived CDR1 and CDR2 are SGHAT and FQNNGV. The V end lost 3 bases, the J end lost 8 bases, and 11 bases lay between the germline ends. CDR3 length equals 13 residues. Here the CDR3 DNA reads TGTGCCAGCAGCTTCGTTCCAGGGCACACCATATATTTT. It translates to CASSFVPGHTIYF.

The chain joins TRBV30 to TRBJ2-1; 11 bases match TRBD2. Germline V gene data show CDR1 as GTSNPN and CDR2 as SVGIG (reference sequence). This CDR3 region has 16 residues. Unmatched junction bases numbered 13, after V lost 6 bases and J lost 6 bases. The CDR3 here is CACRPYDSGGGNEQFF. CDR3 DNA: TGTGCCTGCCGCCCCTATGATAGCGGGGGGGGCAATGAGCAGTTCTTC.

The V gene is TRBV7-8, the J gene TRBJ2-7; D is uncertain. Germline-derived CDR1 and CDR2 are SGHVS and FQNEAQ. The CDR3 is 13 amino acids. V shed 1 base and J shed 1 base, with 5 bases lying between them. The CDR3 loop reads CASSLVPSYEQYF. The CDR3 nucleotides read TGTGCCAGCAGCTTAGTGCCATCCTACGAGCAGTACTTC.

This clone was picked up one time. The CDR3 is CASSYNSGANVLTF. The CDR3 nucleotides are TGTGCCAGTAGTTACAACTCTGGGGCCAACGTCCTGACTTTC. V and J are TRBV19 and TRBJ2-6; the D is unclear. This CDR3 has 14 amino acids. The germline gives CDR1 LNHDA, CDR2 SQIVND (reference sequence). Trimming removed 5 bases from V and 0 bases from J, with 5 bases in between. The whole variable domain, remainder taken from reference TRBV19 and TRBJ2-6, is DGGITQSPKYLFRKEGQNVTLSCEQNLNHDAMYWYRQDPGQGLRLIYYSQIVNDFQKGDIAEGYSVSREKKESFPLTVTSAQKNPTAFYLCASSYNSGANVLTFGAGSRLTVL.

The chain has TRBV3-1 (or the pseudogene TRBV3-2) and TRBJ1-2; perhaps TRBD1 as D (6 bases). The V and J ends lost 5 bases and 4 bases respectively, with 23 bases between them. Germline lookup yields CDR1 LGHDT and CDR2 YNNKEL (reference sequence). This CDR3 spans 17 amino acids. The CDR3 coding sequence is TGTGCCAGCAGCGAAGGACAGAGTAGCACCATAGGCTATGGCTACACCTTC. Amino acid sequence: CASSEGQSSTIGYGYTF.

The DNA for the CDR3 is TGTGCCAGCAGTACCGTAACAGGAAAAACGAACACTGAAGCTTTCTTT. Encoded protein: CASSTVTGKTNTEAFF. This chain joins TRBV27 and TRBJ1-1, with a tentative D call TRBD1 (5 bases). Germline CDR1 and CDR2: MNHEY and SMNVEV (reference sequence). The CDR3 contains 16 residues. V gave up 5 bases and J gave up 1 base, with 17 bases separating them.

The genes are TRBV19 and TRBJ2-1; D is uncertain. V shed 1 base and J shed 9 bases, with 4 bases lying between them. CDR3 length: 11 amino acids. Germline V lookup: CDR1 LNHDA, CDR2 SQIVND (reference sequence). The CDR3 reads CASSIGLEQFF. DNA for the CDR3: TGTGCCAGTAGTATAGGCCTTGAGCAGTTCTTC.

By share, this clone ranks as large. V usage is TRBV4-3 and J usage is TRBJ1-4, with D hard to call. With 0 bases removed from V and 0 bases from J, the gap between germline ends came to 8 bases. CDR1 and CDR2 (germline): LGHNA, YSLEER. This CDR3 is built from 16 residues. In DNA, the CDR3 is TGCGCCAGCAGCCAAGAGTGGGGAACAACTAATGAAAAACTGTTTTTT. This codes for CASSQEWGTTNEKLFF.

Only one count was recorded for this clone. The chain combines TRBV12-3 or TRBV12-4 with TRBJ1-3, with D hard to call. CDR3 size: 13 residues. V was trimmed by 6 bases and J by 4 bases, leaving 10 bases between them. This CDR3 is CASSYGLGNTIYF. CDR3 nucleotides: TGTGCCAGCAGCTACGGTCTGGGAAACACCATATATTTT.

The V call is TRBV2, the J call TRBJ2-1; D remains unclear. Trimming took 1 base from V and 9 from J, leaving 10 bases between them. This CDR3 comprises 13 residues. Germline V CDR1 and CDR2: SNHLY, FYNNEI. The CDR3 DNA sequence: TGTGCCAGCAGTGAAGGGCAGGCCGGTGAGCAGTTCTTC. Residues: CASSEGQAGEQFF.

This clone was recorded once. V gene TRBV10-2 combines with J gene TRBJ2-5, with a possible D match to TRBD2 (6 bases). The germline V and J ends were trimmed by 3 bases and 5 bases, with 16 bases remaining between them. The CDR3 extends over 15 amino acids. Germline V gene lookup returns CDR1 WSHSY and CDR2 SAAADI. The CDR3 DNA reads TGCGCCAGCAGTGACCCGGGAGATCCCTCGGAGACCCAGTACTTC. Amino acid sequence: CASSDPGDPSETQYF.

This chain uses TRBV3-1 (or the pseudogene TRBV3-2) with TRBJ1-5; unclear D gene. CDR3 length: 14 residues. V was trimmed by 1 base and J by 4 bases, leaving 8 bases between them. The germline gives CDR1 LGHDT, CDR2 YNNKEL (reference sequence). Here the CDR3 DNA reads TGTGCCAGCAGCCAAGGGAGGGTAAATCAGCCCCAGCATTTT. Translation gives CASSQGRVNQPQHF.

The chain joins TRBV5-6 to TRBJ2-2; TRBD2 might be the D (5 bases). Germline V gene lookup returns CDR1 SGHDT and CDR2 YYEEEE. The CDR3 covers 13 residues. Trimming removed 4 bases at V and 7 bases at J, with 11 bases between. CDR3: CASSETAGGELFF. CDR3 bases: TGTGCCAGCAGCGAGACGGCGGGCGGGGAGCTGTTTTTT.

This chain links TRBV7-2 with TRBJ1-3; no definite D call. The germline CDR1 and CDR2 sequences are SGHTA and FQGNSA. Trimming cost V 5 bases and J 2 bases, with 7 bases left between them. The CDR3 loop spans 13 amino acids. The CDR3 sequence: CASSRTPGNTIYF. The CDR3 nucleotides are TGTGCCAGCAGCAGGACCCCTGGAAACACCATATATTTT.

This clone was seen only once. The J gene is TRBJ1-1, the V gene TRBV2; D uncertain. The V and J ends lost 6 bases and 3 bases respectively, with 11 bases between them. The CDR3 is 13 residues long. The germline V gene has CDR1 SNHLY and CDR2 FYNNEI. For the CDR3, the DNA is TGTGCCAGCAGGCCAACCGGGTACACTGAAGCTTTCTTT. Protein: CASRPTGYTEAFF. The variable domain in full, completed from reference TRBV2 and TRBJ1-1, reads EPEVTQTPSHQVTQMGQEVILRCVPISNHLYFYWYRQILGQKVEFLVSFYNNEISEKSEIFDDQFSVERPDGSNFTLKIRSTKLEDSAMYFCASRPTGYTEAFFGQGTRLTVV.

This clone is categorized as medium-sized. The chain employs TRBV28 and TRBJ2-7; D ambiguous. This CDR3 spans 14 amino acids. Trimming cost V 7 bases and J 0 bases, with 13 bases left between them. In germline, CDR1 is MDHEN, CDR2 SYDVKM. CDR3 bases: TGTGCCAGCATTCATTCCAGGAGCTCCTACGAGCAGTACTTC. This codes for CASIHSRSSYEQYF.

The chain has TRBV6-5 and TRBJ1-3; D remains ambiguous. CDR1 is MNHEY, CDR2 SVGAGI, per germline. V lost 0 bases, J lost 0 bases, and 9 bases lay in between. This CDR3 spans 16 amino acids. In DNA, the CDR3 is TGTGCCAGCAGTTACTCTGGCACATACTCTGGAAACACCATATATTTT. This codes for CASSYSGTYSGNTIYF.

CDR3 in DNA: TGTGCCACCAGTGATCGCCAGGGACCTGAAGCTTTCTTT. Its protein product is CATSDRQGPEAFF. The chain couples TRBV24-1 to TRBJ1-1, with D tentatively TRBD1 (5 bases). The ends were cut back, 3 bases at V and 6 bases at J, with 10 bases in the middle. Germline CDR1 is KGHDR and CDR2 is SFDVKD. The CDR3 extends over 13 amino acids.

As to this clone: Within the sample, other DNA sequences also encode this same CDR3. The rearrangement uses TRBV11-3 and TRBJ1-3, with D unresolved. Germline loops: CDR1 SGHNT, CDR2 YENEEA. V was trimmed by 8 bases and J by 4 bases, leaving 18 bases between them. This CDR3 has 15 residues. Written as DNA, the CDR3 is TGTGCCAGCGAGGCCGAAGAGTGGTCCGGAAACACCATATATTTT. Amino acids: CASEAEEWSGNTIYF.

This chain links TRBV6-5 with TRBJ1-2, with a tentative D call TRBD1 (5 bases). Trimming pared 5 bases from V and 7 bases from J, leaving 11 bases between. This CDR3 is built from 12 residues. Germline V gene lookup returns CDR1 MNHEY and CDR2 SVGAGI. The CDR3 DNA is TGTGCCAGCAGTCGCCAGGGTGGTGGCTACACCTTC. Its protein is CASSRQGGGYTF.

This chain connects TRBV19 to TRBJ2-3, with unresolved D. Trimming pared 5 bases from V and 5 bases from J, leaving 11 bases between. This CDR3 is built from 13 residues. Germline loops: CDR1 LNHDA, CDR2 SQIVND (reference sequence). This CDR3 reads CASSVRAGDTQYF. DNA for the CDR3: TGTGCCAGTAGTGTACGCGCTGGAGATACGCAGTATTTT.

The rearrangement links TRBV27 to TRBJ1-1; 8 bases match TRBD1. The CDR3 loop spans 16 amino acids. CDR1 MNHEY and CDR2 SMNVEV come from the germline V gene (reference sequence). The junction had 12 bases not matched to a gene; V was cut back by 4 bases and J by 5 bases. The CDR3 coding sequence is TGTGCCAGCAGTTCACTGGACAGGGTGGGTGGGACTGAAGCTTTCTTT. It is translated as CASSSLDRVGGTEAFF.

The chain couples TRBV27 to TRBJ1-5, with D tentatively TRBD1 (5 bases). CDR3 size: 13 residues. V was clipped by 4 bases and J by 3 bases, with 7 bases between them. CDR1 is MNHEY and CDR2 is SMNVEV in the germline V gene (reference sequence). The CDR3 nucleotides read TGTGCCAGCAGTTGGACATTCAATCAGCCCCAGCATTTT. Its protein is CASSWTFNQPQHF.